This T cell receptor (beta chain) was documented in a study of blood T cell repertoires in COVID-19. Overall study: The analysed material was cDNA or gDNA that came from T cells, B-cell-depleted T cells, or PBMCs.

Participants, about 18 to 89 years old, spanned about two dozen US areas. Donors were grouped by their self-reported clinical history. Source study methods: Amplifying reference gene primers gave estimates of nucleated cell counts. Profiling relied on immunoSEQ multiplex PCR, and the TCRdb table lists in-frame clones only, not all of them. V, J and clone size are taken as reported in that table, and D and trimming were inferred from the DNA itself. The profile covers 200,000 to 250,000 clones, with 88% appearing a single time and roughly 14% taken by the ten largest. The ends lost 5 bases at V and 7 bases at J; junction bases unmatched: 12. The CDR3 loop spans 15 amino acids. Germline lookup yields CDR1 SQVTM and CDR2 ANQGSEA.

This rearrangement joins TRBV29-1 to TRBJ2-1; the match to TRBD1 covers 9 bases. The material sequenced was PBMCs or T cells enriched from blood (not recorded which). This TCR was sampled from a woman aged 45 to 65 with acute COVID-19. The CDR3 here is CSVSPGQGIWNEQFF. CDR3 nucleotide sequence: TGCAGCGTTTCTCCGGGACAGGGTATTTGGAATGAGCAGTTCTTC.